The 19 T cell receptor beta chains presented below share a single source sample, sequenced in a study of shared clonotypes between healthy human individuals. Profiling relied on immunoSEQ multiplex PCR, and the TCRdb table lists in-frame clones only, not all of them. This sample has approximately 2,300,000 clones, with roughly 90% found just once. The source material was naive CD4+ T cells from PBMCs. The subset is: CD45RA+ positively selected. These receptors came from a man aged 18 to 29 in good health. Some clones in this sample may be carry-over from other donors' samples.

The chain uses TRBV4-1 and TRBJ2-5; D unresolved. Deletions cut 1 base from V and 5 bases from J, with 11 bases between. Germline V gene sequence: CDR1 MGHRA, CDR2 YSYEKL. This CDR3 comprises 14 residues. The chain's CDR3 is CASSQVEVWETQYF. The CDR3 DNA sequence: TGCGCCAGCAGCCAAGTGGAAGTTTGGGAGACCCAGTACTTC.

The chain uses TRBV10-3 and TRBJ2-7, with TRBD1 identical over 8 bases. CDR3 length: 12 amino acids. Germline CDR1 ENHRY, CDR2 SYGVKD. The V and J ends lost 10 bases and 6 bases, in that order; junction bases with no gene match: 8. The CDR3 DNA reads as TGTGCCACCGGACAGGGTCGCGGCGAGCAGTACTTC. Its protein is CATGQGRGEQYF.

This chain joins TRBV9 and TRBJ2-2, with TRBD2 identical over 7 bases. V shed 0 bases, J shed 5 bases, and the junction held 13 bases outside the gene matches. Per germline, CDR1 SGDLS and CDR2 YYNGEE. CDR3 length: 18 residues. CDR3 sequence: CASSVEGRGAGDTGELFF. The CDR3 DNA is TGTGCCAGCAGCGTAGAAGGTCGTGGGGCGGGAGATACCGGGGAGCTGTTTTTT.

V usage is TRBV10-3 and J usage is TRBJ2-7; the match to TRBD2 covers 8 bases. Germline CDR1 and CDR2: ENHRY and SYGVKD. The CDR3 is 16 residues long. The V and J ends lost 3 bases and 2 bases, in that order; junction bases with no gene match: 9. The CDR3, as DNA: TGTGCCATCAGTGAACTCGGGGGACTAGTTGCCTACGAGCAGTACTTC. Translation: CAISELGGLVAYEQYF.

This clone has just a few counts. The CDR3 DNA is TGTGCCAGCAGTGACATAAGGACAGGGGTATTCGAGCAGTACTTC. It codes for CASSDIRTGVFEQYF. The rearrangement joins TRBV6-4 to TRBJ2-7; 9 positions match TRBD1. Trimming at V came to 2 bases and at J to 6 bases, leaving 8 bases not matched to a gene. Per germline, CDR1 MRHNA and CDR2 SNTAGT. The CDR3 is 15 residues long.

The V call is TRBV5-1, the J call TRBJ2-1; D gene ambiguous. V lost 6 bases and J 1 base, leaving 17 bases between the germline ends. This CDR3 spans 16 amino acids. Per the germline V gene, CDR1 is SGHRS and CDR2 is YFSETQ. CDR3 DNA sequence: TGCGCCAGCACCCCCGTGATTGGTGGATCCTACAATGAGCAGTTCTTC. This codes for CASTPVIGGSYNEQFF.

CDR3 coding DNA: TGTGCCAGCAGCCGGGGACTAGCGGGACGAGATACGCAGTATTTT. The encoded protein is CASSRGLAGRDTQYF. The chain carries TRBV7-3 and TRBJ2-3; 13 nucleotides match TRBD2. The CDR3 runs 15 residues. V shed 5 bases and J 5 bases; nucleotides not matched to a gene: 4. Germline V lookup: CDR1 SGHTA, CDR2 FQGTGA.

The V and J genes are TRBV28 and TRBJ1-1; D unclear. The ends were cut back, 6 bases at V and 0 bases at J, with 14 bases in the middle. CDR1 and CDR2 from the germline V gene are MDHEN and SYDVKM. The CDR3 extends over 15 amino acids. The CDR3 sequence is CASSLADTLNTEAFF. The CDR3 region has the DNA TGTGCCAGCAGCCTCGCAGACACACTGAACACTGAAGCTTTCTTT.

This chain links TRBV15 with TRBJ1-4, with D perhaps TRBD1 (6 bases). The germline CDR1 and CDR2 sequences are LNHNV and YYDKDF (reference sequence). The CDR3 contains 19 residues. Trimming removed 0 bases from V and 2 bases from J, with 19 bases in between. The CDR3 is CATSRDKGGTAPTNEKLFF. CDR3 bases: TGTGCCACCAGCAGAGATAAAGGGGGAACAGCCCCGACTAATGAAAAACTGTTTTTT.

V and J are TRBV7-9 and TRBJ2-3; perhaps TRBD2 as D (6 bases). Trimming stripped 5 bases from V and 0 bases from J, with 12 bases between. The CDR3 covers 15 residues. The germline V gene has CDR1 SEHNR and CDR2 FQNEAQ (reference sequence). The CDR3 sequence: CASSPGRGSTDTQYF. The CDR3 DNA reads TGTGCCAGCAGCCCGGGTCGGGGGAGCACAGATACGCAGTATTTT.

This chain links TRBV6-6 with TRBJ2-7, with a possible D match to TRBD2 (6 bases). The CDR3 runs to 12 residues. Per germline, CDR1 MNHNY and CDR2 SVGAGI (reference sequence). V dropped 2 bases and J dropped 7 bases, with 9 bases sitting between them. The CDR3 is CASSYAGREQYF. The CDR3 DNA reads TGTGCCAGCAGTTACGCGGGACGGGAGCAGTACTTC.

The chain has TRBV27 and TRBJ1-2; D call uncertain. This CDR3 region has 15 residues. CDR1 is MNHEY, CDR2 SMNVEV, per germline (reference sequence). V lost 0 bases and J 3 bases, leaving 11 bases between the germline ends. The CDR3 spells CASSLSARPYYGYTF. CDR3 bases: TGTGCCAGCAGTTTATCGGCCAGACCTTACTATGGCTACACCTTC.

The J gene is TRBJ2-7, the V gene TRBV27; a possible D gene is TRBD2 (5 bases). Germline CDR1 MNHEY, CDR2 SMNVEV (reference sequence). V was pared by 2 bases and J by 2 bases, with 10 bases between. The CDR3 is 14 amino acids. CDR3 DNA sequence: TGTGCCAGCAGTTTAGTCGGGATACCCTACGAGCAGTACTTC. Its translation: CASSLVGIPYEQYF.

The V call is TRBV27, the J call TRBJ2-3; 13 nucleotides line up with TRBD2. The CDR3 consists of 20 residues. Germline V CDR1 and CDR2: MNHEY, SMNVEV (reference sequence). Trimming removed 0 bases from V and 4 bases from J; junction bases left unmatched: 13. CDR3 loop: CASSLSRGRLAGGNSDTQYF. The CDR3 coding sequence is TGTGCCAGCAGTTTATCGCGGGGGCGACTAGCGGGAGGAAATTCAGATACGCAGTATTTT.

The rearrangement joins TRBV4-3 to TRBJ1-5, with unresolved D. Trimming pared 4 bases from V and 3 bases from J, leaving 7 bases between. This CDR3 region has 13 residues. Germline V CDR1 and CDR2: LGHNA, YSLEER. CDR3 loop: CASSPGINQPQHF. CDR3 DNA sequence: TGCGCCAGCAGCCCCGGGATCAATCAGCCCCAGCATTTT.

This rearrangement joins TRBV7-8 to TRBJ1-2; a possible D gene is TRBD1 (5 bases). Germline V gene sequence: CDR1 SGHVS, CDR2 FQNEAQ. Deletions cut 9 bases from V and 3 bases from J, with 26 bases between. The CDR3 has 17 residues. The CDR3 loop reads CARTDFPPKDTYYGYTF. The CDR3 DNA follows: TGTGCCAGAACCGATTTCCCCCCCAAGGACACTTACTATGGCTACACCTTC.

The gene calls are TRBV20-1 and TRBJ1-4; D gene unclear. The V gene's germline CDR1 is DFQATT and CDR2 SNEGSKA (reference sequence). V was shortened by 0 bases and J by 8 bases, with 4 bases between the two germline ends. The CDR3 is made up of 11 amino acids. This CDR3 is CSARDEEKLFF. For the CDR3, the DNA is TGCAGTGCTAGAGATGAAGAAAAACTGTTTTTT.

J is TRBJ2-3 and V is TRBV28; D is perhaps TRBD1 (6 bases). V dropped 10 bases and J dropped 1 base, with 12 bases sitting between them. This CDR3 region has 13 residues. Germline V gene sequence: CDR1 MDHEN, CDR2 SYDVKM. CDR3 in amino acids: CATQDRRTDTQYF. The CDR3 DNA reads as TGTGCCACCCAGGACAGACGCACAGATACGCAGTATTTT.

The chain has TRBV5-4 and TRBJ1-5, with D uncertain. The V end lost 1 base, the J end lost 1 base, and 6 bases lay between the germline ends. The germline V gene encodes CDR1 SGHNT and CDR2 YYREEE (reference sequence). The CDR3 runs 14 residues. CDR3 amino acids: CASSLLGSNQPQHF. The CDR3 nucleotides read TGTGCCAGCAGCTTGCTCGGGAGCAATCAGCCCCAGCATTTT.